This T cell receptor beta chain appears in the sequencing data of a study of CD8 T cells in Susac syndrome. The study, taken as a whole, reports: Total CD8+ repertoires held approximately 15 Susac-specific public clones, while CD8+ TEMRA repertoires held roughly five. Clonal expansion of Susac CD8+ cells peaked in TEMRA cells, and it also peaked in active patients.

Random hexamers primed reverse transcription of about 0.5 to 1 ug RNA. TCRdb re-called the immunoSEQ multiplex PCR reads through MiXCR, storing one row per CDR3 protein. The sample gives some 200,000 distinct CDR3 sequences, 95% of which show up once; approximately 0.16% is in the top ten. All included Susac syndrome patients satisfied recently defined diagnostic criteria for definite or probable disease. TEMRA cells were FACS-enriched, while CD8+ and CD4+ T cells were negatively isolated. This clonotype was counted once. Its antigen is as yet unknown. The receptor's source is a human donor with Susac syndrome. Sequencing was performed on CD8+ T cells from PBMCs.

CDR3 sequence: CASSVVEATNEKLFF. CDR3 DNA sequence: TGCGCCAGCAGTGTTGTAGAAGCAACTAATGAAAAACTGTTTTTT. The rearrangement uses TRBV10-2 and TRBJ1-4; no clear D. With 4 bases removed from V and 0 bases from J, the gap between germline ends came to 9 bases. The CDR3 totals 15 residues. Germline V CDR1 and CDR2: WSHSY, SAAADI.